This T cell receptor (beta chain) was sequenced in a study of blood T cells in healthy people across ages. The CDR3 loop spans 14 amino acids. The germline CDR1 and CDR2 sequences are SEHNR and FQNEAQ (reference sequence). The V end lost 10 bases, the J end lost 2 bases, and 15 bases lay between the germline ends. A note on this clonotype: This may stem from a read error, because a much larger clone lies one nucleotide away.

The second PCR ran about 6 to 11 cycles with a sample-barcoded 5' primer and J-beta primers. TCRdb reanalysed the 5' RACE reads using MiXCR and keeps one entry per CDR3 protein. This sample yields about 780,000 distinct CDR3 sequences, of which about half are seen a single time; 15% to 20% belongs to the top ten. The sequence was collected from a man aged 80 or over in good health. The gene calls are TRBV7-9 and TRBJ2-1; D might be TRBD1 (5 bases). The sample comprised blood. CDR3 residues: CANRWSATYNEQFF. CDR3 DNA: TGTGCCAACAGGTGGTCGGCAACCTACAATGAGCAGTTCTTC.